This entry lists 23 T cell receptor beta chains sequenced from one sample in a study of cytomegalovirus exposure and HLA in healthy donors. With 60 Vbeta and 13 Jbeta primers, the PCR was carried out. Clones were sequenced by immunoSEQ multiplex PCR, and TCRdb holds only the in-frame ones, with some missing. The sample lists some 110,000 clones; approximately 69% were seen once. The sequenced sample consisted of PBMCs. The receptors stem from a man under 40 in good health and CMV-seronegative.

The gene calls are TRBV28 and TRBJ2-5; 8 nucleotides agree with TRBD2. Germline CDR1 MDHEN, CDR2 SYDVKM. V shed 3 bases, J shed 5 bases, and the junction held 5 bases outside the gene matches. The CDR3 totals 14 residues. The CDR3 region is CASSLRTSWETQYF. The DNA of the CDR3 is TGTGCCAGCAGTTTGAGGACTAGCTGGGAGACCCAGTACTTC.

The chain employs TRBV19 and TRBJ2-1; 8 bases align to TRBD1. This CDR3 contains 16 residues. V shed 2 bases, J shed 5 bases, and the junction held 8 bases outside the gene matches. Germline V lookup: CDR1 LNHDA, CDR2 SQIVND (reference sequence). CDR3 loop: CASSILPGGSNNEQFF. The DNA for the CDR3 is TGTGCCAGTAGTATACTTCCAGGGGGCTCAAACAATGAGCAGTTCTTC. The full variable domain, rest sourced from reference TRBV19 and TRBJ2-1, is DGGITQSPKYLFRKEGQNVTLSCEQNLNHDAMYWYRQDPGQGLRLIYYSQIVNDFQKGDIAEGYSVSREKKESFPLTVTSAQKNPTAFYLCASSILPGGSNNEQFFGPGTRLTVL.

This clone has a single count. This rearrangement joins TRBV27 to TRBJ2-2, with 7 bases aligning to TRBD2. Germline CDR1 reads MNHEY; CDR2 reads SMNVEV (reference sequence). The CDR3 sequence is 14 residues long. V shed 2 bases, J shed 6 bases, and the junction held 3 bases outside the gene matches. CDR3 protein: CASSLAGVPGELFF. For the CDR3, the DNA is TGTGCCAGCAGTTTAGCGGGAGTGCCCGGGGAGCTGTTTTTT.

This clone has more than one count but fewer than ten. CDR3 bases: TGTGCCAGCTCACCAGCGAACAGGGAGGGGACCACAGATACGCAGTATTTT. This codes for CASSPANREGTTDTQYF. This chain links TRBV18 with TRBJ2-3, with D perhaps matching TRBD2 (7 bases). Trimming took off 2 bases at V and 2 bases at J, with 17 bases between the two ends. CDR1 and CDR2 from the germline V gene are KGHSH and LQKENI. CDR3 length: 17 amino acids.

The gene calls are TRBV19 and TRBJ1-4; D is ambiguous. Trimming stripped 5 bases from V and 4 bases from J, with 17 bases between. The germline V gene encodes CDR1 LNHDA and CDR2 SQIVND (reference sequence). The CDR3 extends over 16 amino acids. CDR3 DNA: TGTGCCAGTAGTTTAACAAGCGGCGCAAATAATGAAAAACTGTTTTTT. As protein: CASSLTSGANNEKLFF. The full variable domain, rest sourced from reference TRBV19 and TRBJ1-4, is DGGITQSPKYLFRKEGQNVTLSCEQNLNHDAMYWYRQDPGQGLRLIYYSQIVNDFQKGDIAEGYSVSREKKESFPLTVTSAQKNPTAFYLCASSLTSGANNEKLFFGSGTQLSVL.

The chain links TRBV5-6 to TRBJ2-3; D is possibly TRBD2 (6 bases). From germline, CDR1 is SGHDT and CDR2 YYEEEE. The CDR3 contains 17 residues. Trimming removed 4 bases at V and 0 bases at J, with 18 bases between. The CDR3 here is CASSENRVAGSTDTQYF. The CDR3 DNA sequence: TGTGCCAGCAGCGAAAACCGGGTGGCGGGGAGCACAGATACGCAGTATTTT.

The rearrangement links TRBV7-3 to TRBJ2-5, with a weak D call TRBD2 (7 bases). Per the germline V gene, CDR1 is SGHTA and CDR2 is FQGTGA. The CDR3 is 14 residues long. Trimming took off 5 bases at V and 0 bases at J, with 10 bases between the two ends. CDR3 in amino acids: CASSPGGYQETQYF. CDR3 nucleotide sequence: TGTGCCAGCAGCCCGGGGGGCTACCAAGAGACCCAGTACTTC.

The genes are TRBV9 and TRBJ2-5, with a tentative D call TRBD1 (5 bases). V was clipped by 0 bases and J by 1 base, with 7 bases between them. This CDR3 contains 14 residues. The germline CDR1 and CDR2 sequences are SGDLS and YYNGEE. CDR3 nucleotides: TGTGCCAGCAGCGTAGGGGGCACCCAAGAGACCCAGTACTTC. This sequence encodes CASSVGGTQETQYF.

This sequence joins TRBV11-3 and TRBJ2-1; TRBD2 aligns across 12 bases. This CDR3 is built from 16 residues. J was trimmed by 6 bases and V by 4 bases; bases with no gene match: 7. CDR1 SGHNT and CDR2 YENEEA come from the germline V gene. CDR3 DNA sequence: TGTGCCAGCAGCTCACGACTAGCGGGAGAGCTCAATGAGCAGTTCTTC. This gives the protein CASSSRLAGELNEQFF. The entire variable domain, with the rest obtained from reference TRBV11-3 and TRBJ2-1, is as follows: EAGVVQSPRYKIIEKKQPVAFWCNPISGHNTLYWYLQNLGQGPELLIRYENEEAVDDSQLPKDRFSAERLKGVDSTLKIQPAELGDSAVYLCASSSRLAGELNEQFFGPGTRLTVL.

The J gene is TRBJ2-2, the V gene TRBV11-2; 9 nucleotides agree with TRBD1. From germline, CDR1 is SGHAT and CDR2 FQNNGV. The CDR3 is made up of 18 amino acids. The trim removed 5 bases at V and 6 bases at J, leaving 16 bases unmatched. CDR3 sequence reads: CASSTQGATQGKAGELFF. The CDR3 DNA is TGTGCCAGCAGCACACAGGGGGCCACTCAGGGGAAGGCCGGGGAGCTGTTTTTT.

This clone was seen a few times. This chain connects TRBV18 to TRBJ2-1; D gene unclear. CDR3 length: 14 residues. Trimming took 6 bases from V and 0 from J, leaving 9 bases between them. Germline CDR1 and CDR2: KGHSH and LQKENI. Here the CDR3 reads CASSPPSSYNEQFF. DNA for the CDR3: TGTGCCAGCTCCCCGCCTAGCTCCTACAATGAGCAGTTCTTC.

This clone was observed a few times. The CDR3 loop is CASSSIAGAGTYEQYF. Written as DNA, the CDR3 is TGTGCCAGCAGTTCGATAGCGGGAGCGGGTACCTACGAGCAGTACTTC. This sequence joins TRBV27 and TRBJ2-7, with TRBD2 matching 9 bases. This CDR3 is built from 16 residues. Trimming took 4 bases from V and 2 from J; bases not matched to a gene: 9. The germline V gene has CDR1 MNHEY and CDR2 SMNVEV (reference sequence).

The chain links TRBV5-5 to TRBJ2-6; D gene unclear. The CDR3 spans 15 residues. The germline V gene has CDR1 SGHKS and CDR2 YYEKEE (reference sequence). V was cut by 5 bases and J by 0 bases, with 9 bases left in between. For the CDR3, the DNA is TGTGCCAGCAGAAGTACAGCCTCTGGGGCCAACGTCCTGACTTTC. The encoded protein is CASRSTASGANVLTF.

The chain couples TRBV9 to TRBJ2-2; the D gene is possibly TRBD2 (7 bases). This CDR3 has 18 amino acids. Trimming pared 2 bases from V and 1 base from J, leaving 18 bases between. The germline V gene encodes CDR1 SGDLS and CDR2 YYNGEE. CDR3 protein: CASSVGEGDKGNTGELFF. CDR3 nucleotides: TGTGCCAGCAGCGTGGGGGAGGGGGACAAGGGGAACACCGGGGAGCTGTTTTTT.

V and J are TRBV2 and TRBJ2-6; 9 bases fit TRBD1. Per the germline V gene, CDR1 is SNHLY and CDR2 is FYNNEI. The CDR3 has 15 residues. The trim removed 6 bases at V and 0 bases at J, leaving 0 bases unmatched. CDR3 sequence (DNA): TGTGCCAGCAGGACAGGGGGCTCTGGGGCCAACGTCCTGACTTTC. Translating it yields CASRTGGSGANVLTF. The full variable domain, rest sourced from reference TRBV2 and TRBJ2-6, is EPEVTQTPSHQVTQMGQEVILRCVPISNHLYFYWYRQILGQKVEFLVSFYNNEISEKSEIFDDQFSVERPDGSNFTLKIRSTKLEDSAMYFCASRTGGSGANVLTFGAGSRLTVL.

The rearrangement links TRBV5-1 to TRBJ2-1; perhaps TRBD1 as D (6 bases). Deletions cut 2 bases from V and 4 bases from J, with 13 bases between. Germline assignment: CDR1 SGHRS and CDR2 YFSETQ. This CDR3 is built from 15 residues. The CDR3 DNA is TGCGCCAGCAGCTTCACGGGACAAAGTTACAATGAGCAGTTCTTC. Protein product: CASSFTGQSYNEQFF.

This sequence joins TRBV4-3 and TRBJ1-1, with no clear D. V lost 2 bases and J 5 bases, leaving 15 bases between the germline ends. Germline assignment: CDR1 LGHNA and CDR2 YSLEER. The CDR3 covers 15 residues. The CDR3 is CASSQSPWEGTEAFF. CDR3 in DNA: TGCGCCAGCAGCCAAAGCCCATGGGAGGGTACTGAAGCTTTCTTT.

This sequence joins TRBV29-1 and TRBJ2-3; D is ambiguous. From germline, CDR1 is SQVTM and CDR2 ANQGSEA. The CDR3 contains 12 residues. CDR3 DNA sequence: TGCAGTATGGCCAGCGGCACAGATACGCAGTATTTT. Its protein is CSMASGTDTQYF.

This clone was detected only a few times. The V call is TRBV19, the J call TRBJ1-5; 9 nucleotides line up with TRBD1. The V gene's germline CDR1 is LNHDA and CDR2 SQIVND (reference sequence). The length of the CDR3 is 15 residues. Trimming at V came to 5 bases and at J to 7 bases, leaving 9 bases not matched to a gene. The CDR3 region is CASSAWGQGTQPQHF. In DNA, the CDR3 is TGTGCCAGTAGTGCATGGGGACAGGGTACGCAGCCCCAGCATTTT.

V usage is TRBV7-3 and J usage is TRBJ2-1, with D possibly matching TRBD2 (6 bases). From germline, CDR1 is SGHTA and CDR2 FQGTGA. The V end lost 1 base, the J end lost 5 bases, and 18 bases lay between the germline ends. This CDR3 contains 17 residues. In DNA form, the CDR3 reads TGTGCCAGCAGCTTAAAGGCCATAAGGACTACTAACAATGAGCAGTTCTTC. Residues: CASSLKAIRTTNNEQFF.

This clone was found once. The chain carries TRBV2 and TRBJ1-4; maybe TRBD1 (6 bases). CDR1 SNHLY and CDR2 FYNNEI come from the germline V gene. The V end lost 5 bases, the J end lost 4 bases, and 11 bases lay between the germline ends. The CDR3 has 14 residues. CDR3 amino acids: CASSRDRSNEKLFF. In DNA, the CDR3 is TGTGCCAGCAGTCGCGACAGGAGTAATGAAAAACTGTTTTTT.

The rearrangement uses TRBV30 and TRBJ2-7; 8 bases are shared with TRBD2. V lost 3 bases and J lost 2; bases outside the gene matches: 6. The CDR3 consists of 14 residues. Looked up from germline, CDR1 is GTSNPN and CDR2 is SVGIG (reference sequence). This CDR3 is CAWRSGGPAYEQYF. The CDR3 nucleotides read TGTGCCTGGAGGTCGGGAGGGCCAGCCTACGAGCAGTACTTC.

The CDR3 here is CASNPGQDGNQPQHF. CDR3 bases: TGTGCCAGCAACCCCGGACAGGATGGAAATCAGCCCCAGCATTTT. V and J are TRBV28 and TRBJ1-5; TRBD1 matches 7 bases. The V segment lost 7 bases and the J segment 4 bases; nucleotides outside the gene matches: 10. The germline V gene encodes CDR1 MDHEN and CDR2 SYDVKM. The CDR3 spans 15 residues.